This TCR beta chain was identified in a study of blood T cell repertoires in COVID-19. Residents of about two dozen US areas, aged roughly 18 to 89 years, made up the participants. The method was immunoSEQ multiplex PCR; TCRdb's version includes in-frame clones alone and lacks a portion of them. The table shows a few hundred thousand clones, with around nine tenths occurring only once. The CDR3 runs to 14 residues. Trimming pared 5 bases from V and 4 bases from J, leaving 14 bases between. Germline loops: CDR1 SGHTA, CDR2 FQGNSA. Sequenced material: PBMCs or T cells enriched from blood (not recorded which). This TCR derives from a woman in her 30s who had been exposed to COVID-19. This chain connects TRBV7-2 to TRBJ1-2; D call uncertain. The CDR3, as DNA: TGTGCCAGCAGCCGCCCCGGGTTACGCTATGGCTACACCTTC. Its translation: CASSRPGLRYGYTF.